A selection of T cell receptor beta chains follows, all from one sample in a study of cytomegalovirus exposure and HLA in healthy donors. Only in-frame clones appear in the TCRdb table, and some are missing; sequencing was by immunoSEQ multiplex PCR. Altogether approximately 110,000 clones are present, 70% to 80% being singletons, with the ten largest covering around 2.1%. Sequencing was carried out using PBMCs. These receptors all stem from a man aged 50 to 60 in good health and CMV-seronegative. Each CDR3 is given with its conserved first and last residue. D genes are given only for firm matches. Only part of the rows carry a size: once, few, many, or a class if the clone is expanded.

V	J	size	D	CDR3	DNA
TRBV11-2	TRBJ2-3	NA	NA	CASSFRGGGWGTDTQYF	TGTGCCAGCAGCTTTAGGGGCGGGGGCTGGGGTACAGATACGCAGTATTTT
TRBV4-1	TRBJ2-1	NA	TRBD1	CASSRDRGDDEQFF	TGCGCCAGCAGCCGAGACAGGGGTGACGATGAGCAGTTCTTC
TRBV7-2	TRBJ1-5	NA	NA	CASSLDGQGLFQPQHF	TGTGCCAGCAGCTTAGATGGGCAGGGTCTTTTTCAGCCCCAGCATTTT
TRBV18	TRBJ1-4	NA	NA	CASSLDFATNEKLFF	TGTGCCAGCTCACTTGACTTTGCAACTAATGAAAAACTGTTTTTT
TRBV6-5	TRBJ1-1	NA	TRBD1	CASSNTGTGKSEAFF	TGTGCCAGCAGTAACACCGGGACAGGGAAGTCTGAAGCTTTCTTT
TRBV6-5	TRBJ2-2	NA	NA	CASRTGTGELFF	TGTGCCAGCAGGACAGGAACCGGGGAGCTGTTTTTT
TRBV7-2	TRBJ1-4	once	NA	CASRRAGSSTNEKLFF	TGTGCCAGCCGACGCGCAGGGTCCTCAACTAATGAAAAACTGTTTTTT
TRBV2	TRBJ1-5	few	NA	CASSAPGTHNQPQHF	TGTGCCAGCAGTGCTCCCGGGACACACAATCAGCCCCAGCATTTT
TRBV7-2	TRBJ2-6	few	TRBD1	CASSADRVFGANVLTF	TGTGCCAGCAGCGCGGACAGGGTTTTTGGGGCCAACGTCCTGACTTTC
TRBV29-1	TRBJ1-1	few	TRBD1	CSVGDRDTEAFF	TGCAGCGTCGGGGACAGGGACACTGAAGCTTTCTTT
TRBV7-2	TRBJ1-1	NA	TRBD1	CASSASGTGFEAFF	TGTGCCAGCAGCGCATCCGGGACAGGGTTTGAAGCTTTCTTT
TRBV6-5	TRBJ2-7	NA	TRBD2	CASSYGGGDSYEQYF	TGTGCCAGCAGTTACGGTGGGGGGGACTCCTACGAGCAGTACTTC
TRBV7-9	TRBJ1-1	NA	TRBD1	CSSSLGQVNTEAFF	TGTTCCAGCAGCCTGGGACAGGTGAACACTGAAGCTTTCTTT
TRBV7-4	TRBJ1-4	few	NA	CASSHPGGTNEKLFF	TGTGCCAGCAGCCACCCTGGGGGCACTAATGAAAAACTGTTTTTT
TRBV5-1	TRBJ1-6	NA	NA	CASSLAGRSPLHF	TGCGCCAGCAGCTTGGCAGGGAGGTCACCCCTCCACTTT